The rows below give T cell receptor beta chains drawn from one sample of a study of beta chain features in type 1 diabetes. Only in-frame clones appear in the TCRdb table, and some are missing; sequencing was by immunoSEQ multiplex PCR. The sample has about 620,000 clones; around 15% are singletons. Sequenced material: naive CD4+ T cells from blood. All receptors come from a man aged 18 to 29 in good health. CDR3s leave out the opening cysteine and the closing phenylalanine or tryptophan. For some rows the clone size is stated as once, few or many, or as a class when expanded; others skip it.

clone_size j_call v_call cdr3_aa
few TRBJ1-1 TRBV19 ASSISTAVAEAF
NA TRBJ1-4 TRBV4-3 ASSQDSRTAEKLF
few TRBJ2-6 TRBV7-2 ASSFPGANVLT
NA TRBJ1-6 TRBV7-9 ASSPLRDVDNSPLH
NA TRBJ2-3 TRBV18 ASSPRTSGGQDTQY
few TRBJ2-2 TRBV7-2 ASSFTSGNTGELF
NA TRBJ1-2 TRBV2 ASSEARGYGYT
NA TRBJ2-7 TRBV30 AWKGDDYEQY
NA TRBJ2-4 TRBV29-1 SVGPAGAKNIQY
few TRBJ1-2 TRBV18 ASSPIISPQDYGYT
NA TRBJ1-5 TRBV7-2 ASSRQVLENQPQH
NA TRBJ2-7 TRBV11-3 ASSPRGVSYEQY
few TRBJ2-7 TRBV18 ASSLIQGRFDYEQY
few TRBJ2-3 TRBV7-3 ASSSTNTDTQY
NA TRBJ2-7 TRBV18 ASSGTVGRSYEQY
NA TRBJ1-4 TRBV27 ASSLTPAANEKLF
few TRBJ2-7 TRBV18 ASSPVYGSYEQY
few TRBJ2-1 TRBV5-1 ASSFLPTTGGNEQF
few TRBJ1-1 TRBV11-1 ASSPMSVTNTEAF
NA TRBJ1-1 TRBV5-1 ASSFTNTEAF
NA TRBJ1-2 TRBV4-1 ASSLGKGSRLTDYT
NA TRBJ1-2 TRBV21-1 ASSKGNKTNGYT
few TRBJ1-2 TRBV30 AWSVKGGYGYT
NA TRBJ1-5 TRBV10-3 AISGLSNQPQH
NA TRBJ1-2 TRBV5-6 ASSLRGDYGYT
NA TRBJ2-7 TRBV2 ASIRGRSYEQY
few TRBJ2-3 TRBV7-2 AASRRRNTDTQY
NA TRBJ2-6 TRBV28 ASSPEGRGSGANVLT
NA TRBJ2-7 TRBV5-4 ASSPPGTDSYEQY
NA TRBJ2-6 TRBV11-1 ASSFGSGANVLT
few TRBJ2-3 TRBV18 ASSLYSTDTQY
NA TRBJ1-1 TRBV5-1 ASSLGGEGTEAF
few TRBJ2-3 TRBV21-1 ASSKETGSTDTQY
NA TRBJ2-7 TRBV30 AWGHDYEQY
NA TRBJ1-4 TRBV30 AWSRRVANEKLF
few NA TRBV6-7 ARTGSEQY
few TRBJ2-5 TRBV9 ASSAGTSGNKETQY
few TRBJ1-3 TRBV7-2 ASSFRRSPGNTIY
NA TRBJ2-5 TRBV28 ASSSAGETQY
few TRBJ2-2 TRBV5-4 ASSRGQAPGTGELF
few TRBJ1-5 TRBV9 ASSVGPAGEGQPQH
few TRBJ1-2 TRBV7-3 ASGPTPSYGYT
NA TRBJ2-7 TRBV21-1 ASSKSGGGPGEQY
NA TRBJ2-7 TRBV7-9 ASSWTGGASYEQY
NA TRBJ2-2 TRBV5-1 ASSSLRGRTGELF
few TRBJ2-2 TRBV7-2 ASSLVVRLNAGELF
NA TRBJ1-1 TRBV7-9 ASSLGTQNTEAF
few TRBJ2-2 TRBV10-3 AIRDRTINTGELF
NA TRBJ2-7 TRBV28 ASHTNGRSYEQY
NA TRBJ1-1 TRBV7-9 ASSFGQGQGNTEAF